The rows below give T cell receptor beta chains drawn from one sample of a study of T cells in Graves' hyperthyroidism and ophthalmopathy. TCRdb ran MiXCR on the multiplex PCR reads and lists one entry per CDR3 protein. The sample has approximately 300,000 distinct CDR3 sequences, over 15% seen once. The sample was blood. These receptors came from a woman aged 60-75 years with Graves' ophthalmopathy. CDR3s leave out the opening cysteine and the closing phenylalanine or tryptophan. Expanded clones get a size class; other rows say once, few or many, or leave the size out.

TRBJ1-2,few,TRBV28,ASETGGYGYT
TRBJ2-7,many,TRBV10-3,AISEGAHEQY
TRBJ2-3,NA,TRBV18,ASSPEVGTDTQY
TRBJ2-4,many,TRBV28,ASSPATSGKNIQY
TRBJ2-2,few,TRBV4-3,ASRQGATGELF
TRBJ2-5,many,TRBV11-2,ASSFSEETQY
TRBJ1-5,NA,TRBV6-1,ASSTSGAQH
TRBJ2-6,few,TRBV6-1,ASSGVDWANVLT
TRBJ2-5,NA,TRBV4-3,ASSQDGLGETQY
TRBJ2-7,many,TRBV6-1,ASSEPGYEQY
TRBJ2-5,NA,TRBV27,ASSQTPYETQY
TRBJ2-7,many,TRBV12-3/TRBV12-4,ASSLSAGAYEQY
TRBJ1-1,many,TRBV7-9,ASSASRQNTEAF
TRBJ2-1,NA,TRBV6-2/TRBV6-3,ALRGPYNEQF
TRBJ2-7,many,TRBV5-1,ASSLLGSREQY
TRBJ2-6,NA,TRBV6-1,ASSPTHRAISGANVLT
TRBJ2-6,few,TRBV3-1,ASSRISGANVLT